This TCR beta chain was profiled in a study of identical twins. Study observations and caveats: Beta out-of-frame sequences showed weaker excess sharing between twins.

MiXCR, applied by TCRdb to the 5' RACE reads, yields one record per CDR3 protein. Here the sample spans 450,000 or so distinct CDR3 sequences, 14% being singletons. This CDR3 has 14 residues. The V segment lost 10 bases and the J segment 0 bases; nucleotides outside the gene matches: 6. Germline CDR1 is SGHRS and CDR2 is YFSETQ. This clonotype was seen a few times. The antigen is unknown. The sample was also linked to a second study, of yellow fever vaccine responses in identical twins. That source reports: Twins' vaccine T cell response reportedly seemed partly convergent, partly personalized.

Sequenced material: CD4+ T cells sorted from blood. The origin of this receptor is a woman in her late teens or twenties in good health. V usage is TRBV5-1 and J usage is TRBJ2-3, with TRBD2 matching over 9 bases. CDR3 amino acids: CASHAGGSTDTQYF. CDR3 nucleotide sequence: TGCGCCTCCCACGCGGGAGGGAGCACAGATACGCAGTATTTT.